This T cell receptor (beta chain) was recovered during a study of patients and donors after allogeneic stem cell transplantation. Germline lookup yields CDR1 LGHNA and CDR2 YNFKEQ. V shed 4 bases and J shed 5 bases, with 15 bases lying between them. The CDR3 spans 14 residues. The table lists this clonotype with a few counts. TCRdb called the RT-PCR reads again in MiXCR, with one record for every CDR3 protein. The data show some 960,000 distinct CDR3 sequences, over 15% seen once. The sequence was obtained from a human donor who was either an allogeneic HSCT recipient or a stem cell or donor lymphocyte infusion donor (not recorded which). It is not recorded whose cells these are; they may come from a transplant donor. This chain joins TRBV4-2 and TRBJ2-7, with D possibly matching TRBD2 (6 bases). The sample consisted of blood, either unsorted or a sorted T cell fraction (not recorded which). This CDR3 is CASSPDWDLNEQYF. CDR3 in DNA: TGTGCCAGCAGCCCCGACTGGGACTTGAACGAGCAGTACTTC.